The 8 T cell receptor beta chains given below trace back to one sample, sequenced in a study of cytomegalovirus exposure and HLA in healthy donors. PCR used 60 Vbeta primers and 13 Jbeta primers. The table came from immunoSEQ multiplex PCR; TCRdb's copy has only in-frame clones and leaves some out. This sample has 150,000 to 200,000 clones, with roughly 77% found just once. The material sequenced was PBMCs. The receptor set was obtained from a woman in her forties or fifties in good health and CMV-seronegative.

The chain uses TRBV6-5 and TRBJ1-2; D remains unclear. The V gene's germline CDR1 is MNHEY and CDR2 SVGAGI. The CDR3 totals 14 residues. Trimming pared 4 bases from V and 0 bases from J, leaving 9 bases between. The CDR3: CASSSGISNYGYTF. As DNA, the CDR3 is TGTGCCAGCAGTTCCGGGATTTCTAACTATGGCTACACCTTC.

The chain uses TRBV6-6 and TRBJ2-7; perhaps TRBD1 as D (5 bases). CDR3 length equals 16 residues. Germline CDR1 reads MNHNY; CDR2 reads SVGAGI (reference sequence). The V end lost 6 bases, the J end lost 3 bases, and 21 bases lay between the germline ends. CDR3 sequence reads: CASSPDVQSRDYEQYF. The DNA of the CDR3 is TGTGCCAGCAGCCCCGACGTCCAGAGCAGGGACTACGAGCAGTACTTC.

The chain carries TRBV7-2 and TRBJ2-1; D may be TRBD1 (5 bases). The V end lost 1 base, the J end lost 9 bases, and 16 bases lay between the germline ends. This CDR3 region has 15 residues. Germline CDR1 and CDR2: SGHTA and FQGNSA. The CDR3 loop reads CASSLDGRVFGEQFF. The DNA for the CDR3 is TGTGCCAGCAGCTTAGACGGCAGGGTTTTCGGTGAGCAGTTCTTC.

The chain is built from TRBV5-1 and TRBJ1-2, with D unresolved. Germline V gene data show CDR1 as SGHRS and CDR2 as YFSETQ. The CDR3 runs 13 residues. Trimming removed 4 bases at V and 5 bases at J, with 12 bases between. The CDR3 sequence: CASSLGGVYGYTF. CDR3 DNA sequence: TGCGCCAGCAGCCTCGGTGGTGTATATGGCTACACCTTC. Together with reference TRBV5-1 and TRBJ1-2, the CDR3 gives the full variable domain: KAGVTQTPRYLIKTRGQQVTLSCSPISGHRSVSWYQQTPGQGLQFLFEYFSETQRNKGNFPGRFSGRQFSNSRSEMNVSTLELGDSALYLCASSLGGVYGYTFGSGTRLTVV.

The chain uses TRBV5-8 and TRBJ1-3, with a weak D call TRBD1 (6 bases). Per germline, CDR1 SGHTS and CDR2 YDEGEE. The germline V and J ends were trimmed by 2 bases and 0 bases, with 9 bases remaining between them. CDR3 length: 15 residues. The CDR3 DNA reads TGTGCCAGCAGCTTCAGGGGTAACTCTGGAAACACCATATATTTT. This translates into CASSFRGNSGNTIYF.

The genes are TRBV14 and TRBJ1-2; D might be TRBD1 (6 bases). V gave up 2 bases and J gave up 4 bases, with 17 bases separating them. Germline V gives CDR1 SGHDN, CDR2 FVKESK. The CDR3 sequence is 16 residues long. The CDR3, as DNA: TGTGCCAGCAGCCAATCCACCGGGACAATGACCTATGGCTACACCTTC. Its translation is CASSQSTGTMTYGYTF.

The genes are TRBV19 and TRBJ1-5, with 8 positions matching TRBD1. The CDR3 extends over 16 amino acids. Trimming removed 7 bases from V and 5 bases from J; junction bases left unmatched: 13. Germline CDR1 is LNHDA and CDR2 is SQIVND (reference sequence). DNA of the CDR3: TGTGCCAGTAACCTTGGAGGACAGGGAAGGGATCAGCCCCAGCATTTT. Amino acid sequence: CASNLGGQGRDQPQHF.

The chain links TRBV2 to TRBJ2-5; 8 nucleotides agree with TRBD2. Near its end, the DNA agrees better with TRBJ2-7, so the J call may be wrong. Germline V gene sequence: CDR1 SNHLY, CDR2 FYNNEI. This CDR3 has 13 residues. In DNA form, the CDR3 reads TGTGCCAGCACAGCGGGAGAAACAGCCGAGCAGTACTTC. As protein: CASTAGETAEQYF.